These T cell receptor beta chains were read from a single sample in a study of T cells and Merkel cell carcinoma outcomes. Generated by immunoSEQ multiplex PCR, the TCRdb table keeps only in-frame clones and is missing some. There are approximately 10,000 clones in the sample; around 95% occur only once, and more than 0.85% lies in the top ten. Input material: tumor tissue from Merkel cell carcinoma. The source is a human donor with Merkel cell carcinoma. The CDR3 runs from the conserved cysteine through the conserved F or W.

j_call: TRBJ2-1; v_call: TRBV5-1; cdr3_aa: CASSLGEGGEQFF
j_call: TRBJ2-5; v_call: TRBV2; cdr3_aa: CASINGEPETQYF
j_call: TRBJ1-1; v_call: TRBV7-3; cdr3_aa: CASSLNSGGTETFF
j_call: TRBJ1-4; v_call: TRBV7-2; cdr3_aa: CASSVDRGVEKLFF
j_call: TRBJ2-7; v_call: TRBV6-1; cdr3_aa: CASRDTATGNYEQYF
j_call: TRBJ2-1; v_call: TRBV7-9; cdr3_aa: CASSLLPTRGYNEQFF
j_call: TRBJ1-4; v_call: TRBV27; cdr3_aa: CASTDGGPNEKLFF
j_call: TRBJ2-7; v_call: TRBV30; cdr3_aa: CAWREAGVHYEQYF
j_call: TRBJ2-1; v_call: TRBV14; cdr3_aa: CASSQAAYNEQFF
j_call: TRBJ1-2; v_call: TRBV30; cdr3_aa: CAWRVGPLYGYTF
j_call: TRBJ2-5; v_call: TRBV9; cdr3_aa: CASSEGTQETQYF
j_call: TRBJ2-3; v_call: TRBV6-1; cdr3_aa: CASSEAGFRTDTQYF
j_call: TRBJ1-1; v_call: TRBV7-2; cdr3_aa: CASSLGGGFEAFF
j_call: TRBJ2-5; v_call: TRBV4-2; cdr3_aa: CASSPGTTQETQYF
j_call: TRBJ2-1; v_call: TRBV28; cdr3_aa: CASSLGQGEQFF
j_call: TRBJ1-2; v_call: TRBV9; cdr3_aa: CASSVEVEAYGYTF